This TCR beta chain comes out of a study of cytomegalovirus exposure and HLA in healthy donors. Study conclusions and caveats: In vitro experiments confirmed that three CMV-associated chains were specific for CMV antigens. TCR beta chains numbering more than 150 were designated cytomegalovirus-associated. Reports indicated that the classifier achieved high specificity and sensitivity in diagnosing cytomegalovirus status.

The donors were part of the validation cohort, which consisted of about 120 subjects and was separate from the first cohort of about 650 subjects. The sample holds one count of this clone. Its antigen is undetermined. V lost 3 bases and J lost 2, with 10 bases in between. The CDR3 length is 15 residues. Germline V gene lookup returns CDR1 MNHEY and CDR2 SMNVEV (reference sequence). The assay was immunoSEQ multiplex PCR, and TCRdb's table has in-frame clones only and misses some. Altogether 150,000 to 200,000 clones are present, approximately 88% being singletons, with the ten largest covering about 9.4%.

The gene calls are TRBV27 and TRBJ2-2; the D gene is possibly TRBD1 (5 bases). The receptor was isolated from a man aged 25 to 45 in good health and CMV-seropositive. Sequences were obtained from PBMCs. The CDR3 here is CASSFRQLNTGELFF. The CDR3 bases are TGTGCCAGCAGTTTTAGACAGCTTAACACCGGGGAGCTGTTTTTT.